This TCR beta chain was retrieved from a study of blood T cells in healthy people across ages. Study-level results: TCR beta diversity, measured per million T cells, fell in a roughly linear way with age.

In its sample, this clonotype was seen a few times. What it binds is unknown. Primed by a sample-barcoded 5' primer and a J-beta primer mix, a second PCR proceeded for 7 to 11 cycles. Tags on each cDNA molecule came from a template-switch adaptor with 12 random nucleotides. TCRdb itself ran the 5' RACE reads through MiXCR, one entry per CDR3 protein. The sample has about 680,000 distinct CDR3 sequences, 45% to 50% seen once; the top ten hold roughly 31%. The clonotype originates from a woman aged 55-70 years in good health. The sequenced material came from blood.

The CDR3 spells CASSQDSLGTRHQFF. For the CDR3, the DNA is TGCGCCAGCAGCCAAGACTCCCTCGGGACACGACATCAGTTTTTT. The V and J genes are TRBV4-1 and TRBJ1-4, with D perhaps TRBD1 (6 bases). V lost 0 bases to trimming and J lost 16 bases, with 21 bases between them. The CDR3 runs to 15 residues. CDR1 and CDR2 (germline): MGHRA, YSYEKL.